The rows below give T cell receptor beta chains drawn from one sample of a study of cytomegalovirus exposure and HLA in healthy donors. Profiling relied on immunoSEQ multiplex PCR, and the TCRdb table lists in-frame clones only, not all of them. This table holds about 160,000 clones, approximately 84% found once. The source material was PBMCs. The receptors derive from a woman between 50 and 59 years old in good health and CMV-seropositive. The CDR3 runs from the conserved cysteine through the conserved F or W. A D gene is named only where the DNA matches it firmly. Clone size is stated in some rows and not others, as once, few, many or a class when expanded.

clone_size | j_call | v_call | cdr3_length | d_call | cdr3_nt | cdr3_aa
- | TRBJ1-2 | TRBV28 | 14 | - | TGTGCCAGCAGTTTTCATGGAGGTAACTATGGCTACACCTTC | CASSFHGGNYGYTF
- | TRBJ2-5 | TRBV7-2 | 13 | - | TGTGCCAGCAGCCTGGACTACCAAGAGACCCAGTACTTC | CASSLDYQETQYF
- | TRBJ2-2 | TRBV30 | 15 | - | TGTGCCTGGAGTGTTTTACCAGGGGACACCGGGGAGCTGTTTTTT | CAWSVLPGDTGELFF
- | TRBJ2-3 | TRBV7-2 | 12 | - | TGTGCCAGCAGCTTCCACACAGATACGCAGTATTTT | CASSFHTDTQYF
few | TRBJ1-2 | TRBV7-2 | 17 | TRBD1 | TGTGCCAGCAGCCAAATTCCCTCGGGACAGGGGGCTGGGGGCTACACCTTC | CASSQIPSGQGAGGYTF
- | TRBJ1-4 | TRBV4-3 | 16 | TRBD1 | TGCGCCAGCAGCCCCGGGGACGGGACAGGGCAAGAAAAACTGTTTTTT | CASSPGDGTGQEKLFF
- | TRBJ2-5 | TRBV7-3 | 16 | TRBD2 | TGTGCCAGCAGCTCCACACCGGGACTACCTCCGGGGACCCAGTACTTC | CASSSTPGLPPGTQYF
- | TRBJ2-7 | TRBV7-2 | 14 | TRBD1 | TGTGCCAGCAGCTTATCGGGACAGGCCTACGAGCAGTACTTC | CASSLSGQAYEQYF
- | TRBJ1-2 | TRBV19 | 15 | - | TGTGCCAGTCCTAACCCCTCGACAGTATTCTATGGCTACACCTTC | CASPNPSTVFYGYTF
- | TRBJ1-2 | TRBV27 | 15 | TRBD1 | TGTGCCAGCAGTTCGAACCGGGACAGGTATAATGGCTACACCTTC | CASSSNRDRYNGYTF
- | TRBJ2-3 | TRBV30 | 16 | TRBD1 | TGTGCCTGGAGTGTACTGGACAGGGGCTTCACAGATACGCAGTATTTT | CAWSVLDRGFTDTQYF
- | TRBJ2-1 | TRBV19 | 15 | - | TGTGCCAGTACAACAGGGATAGGAGTAGTCAATGAGCAGTTCTTC | CASTTGIGVVNEQFF
few | TRBJ2-3 | TRBV4-3 | 15 | - | TGCGCCAGCAGCCTTACAGCTTCTAGCACAGATACGCAGTATTTT | CASSLTASSTDTQYF
- | TRBJ2-1 | TRBV11-2 | 16 | TRBD2 | TGTGCCAGCAGCTACCCCTCTAGCGGGGGCATCAATGAGCAGTTCTTC | CASSYPSSGGINEQFF
- | TRBJ1-3 | TRBV28 | 17 | - | TGTGCCAGCAGTTCCGGTGGGAGAATACTCTCTGGAAACACCATATATTTT | CASSSGGRILSGNTIYF
- | TRBJ1-5 | TRBV30 | 13 | - | TGTGCCTGGAGTGTACAAGGGGATCAGCCCCAGCATTTT | CAWSVQGDQPQHF
- | TRBJ1-1 | TRBV2 | 11 | - | TGTGCCAGCGCAGGGGACACTGAAGCTTTCTTT | CASAGDTEAFF
- | TRBJ1-1 | TRBV18 | 17 | TRBD1 | TGTGCCAGCTCACCTTCACCGGGACAGGGAGGAGGGACTGAAGCTTTCTTT | CASSPSPGQGGGTEAFF
once | TRBJ2-3 | TRBV5-5 | 15 | - | TGTGCCAGCAGCTTGGTTGGGGCCGGCACAGATACGCAGTATTTT | CASSLVGAGTDTQYF
few | TRBJ1-3 | TRBV7-2 | 16 | TRBD1 | TGTGCCAGCAGCTTAGGTGGACAGGGCTCTGGAAACACCATATATTTT | CASSLGGQGSGNTIYF
- | TRBJ2-3 | TRBV9 | 16 | - | TGTGCCAGCAGCGTAGAGGCTAGCGCTCGCACAGATACGCAGTATTTT | CASSVEASARTDTQYF
- | TRBJ1-2 | TRBV28 | 11 | - | TGTGCCAGCACCGGGGGAAATGGCTACACCTTC | CASTGGNGYTF
- | TRBJ2-1 | TRBV18 | 16 | TRBD1 | TGTGCCAGCTCGCGAGGAGGGACAGGGCTCCACAATGAGCAGTTCTTC | CASSRGGTGLHNEQFF
- | TRBJ1-4 | TRBV7-9 | 18 | TRBD1 | TGTGCCAGCAGCCCCCGGGACAGGGGTTTGGCCCCTAATGAAAAACTGTTTTTT | CASSPRDRGLAPNEKLFF
once | TRBJ1-2 | TRBV28 | 15 | - | TGTGCCAGCAGCCGTCAGGGGACGCCCCTATTAGGCTACACCTTC | CASSRQGTPLLGYTF
- | TRBJ1-4 | TRBV19 | 14 | TRBD1 | TGTGCCAGCACTCCGGGACAGGATAATGAAAAACTGTTTTTT | CASTPGQDNEKLFF
- | TRBJ2-7 | TRBV7-2 | 15 | - | TGTGCCAGCAGCTTTGATAGCGGAAGCTCCTACGAGCAGTACTTC | CASSFDSGSSYEQYF
- | TRBJ1-1 | TRBV9 | 14 | - | TGTGCCAGCAGCGTAGAGGGGGTCGTAACTGAAGCTTTCTTT | CASSVEGVVTEAFF
- | TRBJ2-1 | TRBV27 | 12 | - | TGTGCCAGCAGTTCCAATACAGGGCTGCAGTTCTTC | CASSSNTGLQFF
- | TRBJ1-6 | TRBV30 | 14 | TRBD1 | TGTGCCTGGGGCACAGGGGGATGGGGTTCACCCCTCCACTTT | CAWGTGGWGSPLHF
- | TRBJ1-4 | TRBV28 | 14 | - | TGTGCCAGCAGTTCCAGCGGTGGGGTCGGGAAACTGTTTTTT | CASSSSGGVGKLFF
- | TRBJ1-1 | TRBV18 | 16 | - | TGTGCCAGCTCACCCTTGGGGCAGGGAAGGGTCACTGAAGCTTTCTTT | CASSPLGQGRVTEAFF
few | TRBJ2-3 | TRBV25-1 | 13 | - | TGTGCCAGCAGTGGGGACAACACAGATACGCAGTATTTT | CASSGDNTDTQYF
- | TRBJ1-1 | TRBV14 | 13 | - | TGTGCCAGCAGCCAAAAACAGAACACTGAAGCTTTCTTT | CASSQKQNTEAFF
- | TRBJ1-4 | TRBV30 | 14 | TRBD1 | TGTGCCTGGACTACAGGGGGGGGAGGTGAAAAACTGTTTTTT | CAWTTGGGGEKLFF
- | TRBJ2-2 | TRBV9 | 15 | - | TGTGCCAGCAGCGTCCTAGGGGGTCTCACCGGGGAGCTGTTTTTT | CASSVLGGLTGELFF
few | TRBJ1-3 | TRBV11-3 | 14 | - | TGTGCCAGCAGCTTAGCAGGGATTGGAAACACCATATATTTT | CASSLAGIGNTIYF
- | TRBJ2-7 | TRBV6-6 | 16 | TRBD1 | TGTGCCAGCAGTACTGACAGGGGGCGGTTTACCTACGAGCAGTACTTC | CASSTDRGRFTYEQYF
- | TRBJ1-2 | TRBV5-4 | 13 | - | TGTGCCAGCAGCTTGACGGGGGGTGGGGGCTACACCTTC | CASSLTGGGGYTF
- | TRBJ2-3 | TRBV11-3 | 15 | - | TGTGCCAGCAGCGCGGTTGGGGCAGGGGCAGATACGCAGTATTTT | CASSAVGAGADTQYF
- | TRBJ1-1 | TRBV7-2 | 14 | - | TGTGCCAGCAGCATAAGGGGGATCAACACTGAAGCTTTCTTT | CASSIRGINTEAFF
- | TRBJ1-1 | TRBV5-4 | 16 | TRBD1 | TGTGCCAGCAGACTGGACCTACAGGGGGCATACACTGAAGCTTTCTTT | CASRLDLQGAYTEAFF
few | TRBJ1-2 | TRBV5-4 | 14 | - | TGTGCCAGCAGCCCGCGAGGGAATAACTATGGCTACACCTTC | CASSPRGNNYGYTF
- | TRBJ2-5 | TRBV7-2 | 17 | - | TGTGCCAGCAGCTTAGACTTGGCGGGGGCCTCCCAAGAGACCCAGTACTTC | CASSLDLAGASQETQYF
- | TRBJ2-3 | TRBV5-4 | 15 | TRBD1 | TGTGCCAGCAGCCAGCCGGGACAGGTCACAGATACGCAGTATTTT | CASSQPGQVTDTQYF
once | TRBJ1-1 | TRBV9 | 14 | TRBD1 | TGTGCCAGCAGCGTCCGACAGGGGAGCACTGAAGCTTTCTTT | CASSVRQGSTEAFF
once | TRBJ2-4 | TRBV15 | 15 | - | TGTGCCACCGGCCCACGGGGAAAGGCCAAAAACATTCAGTACTTC | CATGPRGKAKNIQYF
- | TRBJ1-3 | TRBV4-3 | 15 | - | TGCGCCAGCAGCCAAGTAACCGGGGCTGGAAACACCATATATTTT | CASSQVTGAGNTIYF